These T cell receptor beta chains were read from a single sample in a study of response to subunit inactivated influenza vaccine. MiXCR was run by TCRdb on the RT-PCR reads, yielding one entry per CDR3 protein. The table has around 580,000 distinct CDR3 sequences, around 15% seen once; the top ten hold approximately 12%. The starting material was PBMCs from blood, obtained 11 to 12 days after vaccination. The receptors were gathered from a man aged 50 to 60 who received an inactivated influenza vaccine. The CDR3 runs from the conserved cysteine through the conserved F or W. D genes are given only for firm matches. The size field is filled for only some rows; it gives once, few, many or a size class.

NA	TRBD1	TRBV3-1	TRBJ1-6	TGTGCCAGCAGCCAAGGGACAGGGAGTAATTCACCCCTCCACTTT	CASSQGTGSNSPLHF
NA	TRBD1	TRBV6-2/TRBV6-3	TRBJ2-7	TGTGCCAGCAGCCCAACAGGGGGCGGGTCCTACGAGCAGTACTTC	CASSPTGGGSYEQYF
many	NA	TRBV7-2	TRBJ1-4	TGTGCCAGCAGCTCCCGCGGAGGGAGTAATGAAAAACTGTTTTTT	CASSSRGGSNEKLFF
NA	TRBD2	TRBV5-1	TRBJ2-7	TGCGCCAGCAGCTCCCGGACTAGCGGGGGTTTAGCCTACGAGCAGTACTTC	CASSSRTSGGLAYEQYF
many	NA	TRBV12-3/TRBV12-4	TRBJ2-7	TGTGCCAGCAGTTTAGAAGGGCTGGGCGTTGTGCAGTACTTC	CASSLEGLGVVQYF
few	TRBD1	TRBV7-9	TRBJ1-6	TGTGCCAGCAGCTTAGCGAATGCAGGGGGCAAATCACCCCTCCACTTT	CASSLANAGGKSPLHF
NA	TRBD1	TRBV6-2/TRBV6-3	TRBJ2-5	TGTGCCAGCAGTTACTGGACAGGGGTAGGAGAGACCCAGTACTTC	CASSYWTGVGETQYF
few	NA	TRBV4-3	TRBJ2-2	TGCGCCAGCAGCCAAGATCGACGACAAGGGGCTGGGAACACCGGGGAGCTGTTTTTT	CASSQDRRQGAGNTGELFF
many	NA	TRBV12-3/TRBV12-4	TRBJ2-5	TGTGCCAGCAGTTTTGGAATCCAAGAGACCCAGTACTTC	CASSFGIQETQYF
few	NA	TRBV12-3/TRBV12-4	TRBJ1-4	TGTGCCAGCAACACGGGTGGGGCAGTGGGTGAAAAACTGTTTTTT	CASNTGGAVGEKLFF
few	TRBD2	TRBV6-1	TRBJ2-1	TGTGCCAGCAGTCAGCGACTAGCCCGGGGGGATGAGCAGTTCTTC	CASSQRLARGDEQFF
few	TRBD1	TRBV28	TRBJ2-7	TGTGCCAGCAGTTTAATTACCAGGACAGGTATTAGGTCCTACGAGCAGTACTTC	CASSLITRTGIRSYEQYF
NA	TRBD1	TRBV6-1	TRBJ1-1	TGTGCCAGCAGTGGGGGGACAGGGGGCTGGATGAACACTGAAGCTTTCTTT	CASSGGTGGWMNTEAFF
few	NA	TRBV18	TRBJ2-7	TGTGCCAGCTCGCCGACAGGAACCTACGAGCAGTACTTC	CASSPTGTYEQYF
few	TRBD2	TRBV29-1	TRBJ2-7	TGCAGCGTTGTGTACAGCGGGAGGGGGGAGCAGTACTTC	CSVVYSGRGEQYF
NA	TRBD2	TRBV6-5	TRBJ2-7	TGTGCCAGCAGTTTAACTAGCGGGGGGGTATTCGAGCAGTACTTC	CASSLTSGGVFEQYF
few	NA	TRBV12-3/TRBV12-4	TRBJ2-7	TGTGCCAGCAGTGGGGTCCTGTTCTACGAGCAGTACTTC	CASSGVLFYEQYF
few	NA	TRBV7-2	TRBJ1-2	TGTGCCAGCAGCTTAGAGGGCGCTGGCGGCTACACCTTC	CASSLEGAGGYTF
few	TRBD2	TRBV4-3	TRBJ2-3	TGCGCCAGCAGCCAAGGAGCCACTAGCGGGTTTGATACGCAGTATTTT	CASSQGATSGFDTQYF
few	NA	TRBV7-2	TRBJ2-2	TGTGCCAGCAGCCATTTCACCGGGGAGCTGTTTTTT	CASSHFTGELFF
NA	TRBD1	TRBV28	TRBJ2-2	TGTGCCAGCTCCGACAGGGGTTATAGCGCCAGGCGAGGCACCGGGGAGCTGTTTTTT	CASSDRGYSARRGTGELFF
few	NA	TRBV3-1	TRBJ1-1	TGTGCCAGCAGCCAAGATTCAGGATTGCTAGGGGCTGAAGCTTTCTTT	CASSQDSGLLGAEAFF
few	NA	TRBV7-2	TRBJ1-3	TGTGCCAGCAGCTTAGGGGCCTACTCTGGAAACACCATATATTTT	CASSLGAYSGNTIYF
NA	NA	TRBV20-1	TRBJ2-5	TGCAGTGCTAGAGATCCCCACAAAGGCGAGACCCAGTACTTC	CSARDPHKGETQYF
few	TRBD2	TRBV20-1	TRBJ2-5	TGCAGTGCTGTCGGGACTAGCGGGAATCAAGAGACCCAGTACTTC	CSAVGTSGNQETQYF
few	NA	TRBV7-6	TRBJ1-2	TGTGCCAGCAGCTTGGCCCAGGAGGGCGGCTACACCTTC	CASSLAQEGGYTF
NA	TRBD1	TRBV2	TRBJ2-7	TGTGCCAGCAGTGCGGGACAGCTTTACGAGCAGTACTTC	CASSAGQLYEQYF
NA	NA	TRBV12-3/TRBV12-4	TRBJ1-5	TGTGCCAGCAGGCAGGGGTACGATCAGCCCCAGCATTTT	CASRQGYDQPQHF
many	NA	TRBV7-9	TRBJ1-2	TGTGCCAGCAGCGCTACTGGGCCTAGCTATGGCTACACCTTC	CASSATGPSYGYTF
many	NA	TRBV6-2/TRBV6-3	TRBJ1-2	TGTGCCAGCAGTCAGGGTGTCTATGGCTACACCTTC	CASSQGVYGYTF
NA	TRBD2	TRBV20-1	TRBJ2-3	TGCAGTGCTGAGACTAGCGGGTCAGGGGGTTTCCACACAGATACGCAGTATTTT	CSAETSGSGGFHTDTQYF
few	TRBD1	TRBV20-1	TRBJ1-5	TGCAGTGCCACCGAGCTGGGACAGCCCAATCAGGCCCAGCATTTT	CSATELGQPNQAQHF
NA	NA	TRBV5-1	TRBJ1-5	TGCGCCAGCAGCTTGGTACCGGAAATTAGCAATCAGCCCCAGCATTTT	CASSLVPEISNQPQHF
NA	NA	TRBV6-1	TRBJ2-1	TGTGCCAGCAGAGACCCGGGACTCCAGAAGGGGAATGAGCAGTTCTTC	CASRDPGLQKGNEQFF
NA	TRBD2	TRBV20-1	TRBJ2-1	TGCAGTGCTAGAACGGGGTTTCTCGGACTAGCGGGAGACATCTCCTACAATGAGCAGTTCTTC	CSARTGFLGLAGDISYNEQFF
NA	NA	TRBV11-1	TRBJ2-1	TGTGCCAGCAGCTCCTCAATACAGGATTCCCAAGCCTCCGTGAACAATGAGCAGTTCTTC	CASSSSIQDSQASVNNEQFF
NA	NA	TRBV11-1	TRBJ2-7	TGTGCCAGCGGATGGGTCACTGGCTCCTACGAGCAGTACTTC	CASGWVTGSYEQYF
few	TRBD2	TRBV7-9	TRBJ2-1	TGTGCCAGCAGCGCCGTGAGCGGGGGGGACAATGAGCAGTTCTTC	CASSAVSGGDNEQFF
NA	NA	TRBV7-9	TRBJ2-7	TGTGCCAGCAGCCGGTCCGTAACAGGGTATTACGAGCAGTACTTC	CASSRSVTGYYEQYF
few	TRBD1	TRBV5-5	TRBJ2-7	TGTGCCAGCAGCTTGGTAGAGGGACAGGGCTACGAGCAGTACTTC	CASSLVEGQGYEQYF
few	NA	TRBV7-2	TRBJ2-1	TGTGCCAGCGTAAGCCAGATTGAGCAGTTCTTC	CASVSQIEQFF
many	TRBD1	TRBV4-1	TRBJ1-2	TGCGCCAGCAGCCAAGCCCCTCGACAGGGTGACTATGGCTACACCTTC	CASSQAPRQGDYGYTF
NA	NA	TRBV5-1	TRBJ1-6	TGCGCCAGCAGCACAGAGAATTCACCCCTCCACTTT	CASSTENSPLHF
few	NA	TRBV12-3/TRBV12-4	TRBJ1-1	TGTGCCAGCAGTCCCTACTTGGGCACTGAAGCTTTCTTT	CASSPYLGTEAFF
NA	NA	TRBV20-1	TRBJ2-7	TGCAGTGCCAGGCCCGGCGGGTCGCCCTACGAGCAGTACTTC	CSARPGGSPYEQYF
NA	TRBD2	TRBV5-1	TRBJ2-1	TGCGCCAGCAGCTTGGGCCAGCGGGAGGGAGTCTTC	CASSLGQREGVF
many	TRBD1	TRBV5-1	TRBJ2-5	TGTGCCAGCAGTTTGGGGACAGGGGGCCAAGAGACCCAGTACTTC	CASSLGTGGQETQYF
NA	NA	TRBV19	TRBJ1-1	TGTGCCAGTAGTACCCCCCGGACGGTCTACACTGAGGCTTTCTTT	CASSTPRTVYTEAFF
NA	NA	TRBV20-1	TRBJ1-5	TGCAGTGCTAGACCTACGGGAAGCCCCAATCAGCCCCAGCATTTT	CSARPTGSPNQPQHF
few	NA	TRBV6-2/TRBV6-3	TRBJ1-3	TGTGCCAGCAGTACCATCGACGGCTACTCTGGAAACACCATATATTTT	CASSTIDGYSGNTIYF
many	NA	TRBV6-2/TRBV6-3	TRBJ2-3	TGTGCCAGCAGCCGCTGGGGGGTGAGCACAGATACGCAGTATTTT	CASSRWGVSTDTQYF
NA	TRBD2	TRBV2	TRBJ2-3	TGTGCCAGCAATCACTTTGCGAGCGGGGGGGCAGGAGATACGCAGTATTTT	CASNHFASGGAGDTQYF